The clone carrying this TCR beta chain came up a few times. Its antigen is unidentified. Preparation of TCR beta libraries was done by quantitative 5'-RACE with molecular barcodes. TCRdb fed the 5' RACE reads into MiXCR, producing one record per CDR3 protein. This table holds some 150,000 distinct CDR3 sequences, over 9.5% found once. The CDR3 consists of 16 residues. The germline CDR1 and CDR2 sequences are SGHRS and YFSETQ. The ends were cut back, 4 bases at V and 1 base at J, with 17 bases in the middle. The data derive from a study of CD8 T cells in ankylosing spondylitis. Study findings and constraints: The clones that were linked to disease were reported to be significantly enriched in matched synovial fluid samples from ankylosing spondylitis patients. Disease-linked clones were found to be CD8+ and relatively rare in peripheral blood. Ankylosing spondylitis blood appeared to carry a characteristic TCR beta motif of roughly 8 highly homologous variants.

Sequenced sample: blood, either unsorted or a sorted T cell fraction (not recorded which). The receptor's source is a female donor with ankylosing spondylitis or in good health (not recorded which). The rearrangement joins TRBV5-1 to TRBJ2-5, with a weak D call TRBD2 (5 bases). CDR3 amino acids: CASSPGFRLSQETQYF. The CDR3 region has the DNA TGCGCCAGCAGCCCAGGTTTCAGACTAAGCCAAGAGACCCAGTACTTC.